This record covers a single T cell receptor beta chain. The length of the CDR3 is 15 residues. The V gene lost 3 bases and the J gene lost 6 bases, with 12 bases spanning the gap. Germline CDR1 reads KGHSH; CDR2 reads LQKENI. Per the original methods: Researchers report that nucleated cell counts were estimated from reference gene primer amplification. TCRdb keeps only in-frame clones here, not all; method: immunoSEQ multiplex PCR. Clonal size and the V and J genes are those of that table, whereas D and trimming came from the DNA. This table holds under 150,000 clones, approximately 86% found once. These data come from a study of blood T cell repertoires in COVID-19. Study-level background: PBMCs, B-cell-depleted T cells, or T cells provided the cDNA or gDNA that made up the material.

Ages ranged from about 18 to 89 years, with residence in 20 to 30 US areas. Categorization into cohorts depended on clinical history that participants reported. The chain carries TRBV18 and TRBJ1-6; D might be TRBD1 (5 bases). The receptor comes from a woman aged 50 to 60 who had recovered from COVID-19. Material for sequencing was PBMCs or T cells enriched from blood (not recorded which). The CDR3 protein is CASSPSGGGNSPLHF. CDR3 nucleotide sequence: TGTGCCAGCTCACCTTCGGGGGGGGGTAATTCACCCCTCCACTTT.